The TCR beta chain under discussion was sequenced for a study of tumor-infiltrating lymphocytes in primary liver carcinoma. The investigators made TCR beta cDNA from roughly 0.45 ug total RNA, using a constant-region primer. The TCR beta library was amplified through three nested multiplex PCR rounds in a modified ARM-PCR procedure. PCR rounds one and two used TRBV1-TRBV30 forward primers with a C-beta reverse primer for 10 cycles each. TCRdb reanalysed the multiplex PCR reads using MiXCR and keeps one entry per CDR3 protein. The table includes hundreds of thousands of distinct CDR3 sequences, 65% detected once. For blood RNA, unsorted whole blood served as the source, and germline DNA was extracted too. Germline V CDR1 and CDR2: SGHDN, FVKESK. The CDR3 runs 15 residues. V lost 1 base and J 7 bases, leaving 16 bases between the germline ends.

The chain carries TRBV14 and TRBJ2-5, with a tentative D call TRBD2 (5 bases). The sample taken for sequencing was peripheral blood. The clonotype comes from a man in his forties with primary liver carcinoma and hepatitis B virus infection. The CDR3 nucleotides read TGTGCCAGCAGCCAAGGGCTCGTGGGCGGAGGGACCCAGTACTTC. It yields the protein CASSQGLVGGGTQYF.